A selection of T cell receptor beta chains follows, all from one sample in a study of T cells after yellow fever vaccination. A single record per CDR3 protein comes from TCRdb applying MiXCR to the 5' RACE reads. The sample holds about 25,000 distinct CDR3 sequences, less than 7% seen once. The specimen comprised PBMCs, either bulk or a sorted T-cell subset (CD4+, CD8+, memory, or dextramer-sorted; not recorded which), sampled 15 days after the yellow fever booster vaccination. These receptor sequences come from a man aged 25-40 years who received the YFV17D yellow fever vaccine. CDR3s include the opening cysteine and the closing phenylalanine or tryptophan. The order of the fields is clone size, V gene, J gene, D gene, CDR3 protein, CDR3 DNA. A D gene is named only where the DNA matches it firmly. Sizes are listed as once, few or many counts, or a class when the clone is expanded.

>many|TRBV7-2|TRBJ1-5|TRBD1
CASTSGTGGNQPQHF
TGTGCCAGCACCTCAGGGACAGGGGGCAATCAGCCCCAGCATTTT
>many|TRBV19|TRBJ1-2|-
CASHSVLNYGYTF
TGTGCCAGCCATAGTGTCCTTAACTATGGCTACACCTTC
>many|TRBV5-1|TRBJ2-7|TRBD1
CASSRGAGGDEQYF
TGCGCCAGCAGTAGAGGGGCAGGGGGCGACGAGCAGTACTTC
>many|TRBV27|TRBJ2-5|TRBD2
CASSSGTSGRKQETQYF
TGTGCCAGCAGTTCCGGGACTAGCGGGAGGAAACAAGAGACCCAGTACTTC
>many|TRBV7-2|TRBJ2-1|TRBD1
CASSLDRGSPNEQFF
TGTGCCAGCAGCCTGGACAGGGGCTCGCCCAATGAGCAGTTCTTC
>many|TRBV6-5|TRBJ1-6|-
CASNQNGSPLHF
TGTGCCAGCAACCAAAACGGTTCACCCCTCCACTTT
>many|TRBV20-1|TRBJ2-4|-
CSARQGRGENIQYF
TGCAGTGCTAGACAAGGCAGGGGGGAAAACATTCAGTACTTC
>many|TRBV2|TRBJ1-4|TRBD1
CASRDRVGNEKLFF
TGTGCCAGCAGAGACAGGGTCGGTAATGAAAAACTGTTTTTT
>many|TRBV5-1|TRBJ2-5|-
CASSSLETQYF
TGCGCCAGCAGCTCCTTAGAGACCCAGTACTTC
>many|TRBV5-1|TRBJ2-2|TRBD1
CASSGTEYTGELFF
TGCGCCAGCAGCGGGACAGAGTACACCGGGGAGCTGTTTTTT
>many|TRBV7-2|TRBJ2-5|-
CASIPHWSAAQETQYF
TGTGCCAGCATCCCTCATTGGAGCGCGGCACAAGAGACCCAGTACTTC
>many|TRBV20-1|TRBJ2-7|TRBD2
CSASPGTTYEQYF
TGCAGTGCGTCTCCCGGGACTACCTACGAGCAGTACTTC
>many|TRBV5-1|TRBJ2-7|-
CASSPGSQGYEQYF
TGCGCCAGCAGCCCCGGGTCGCAAGGCTACGAGCAGTACTTC
>few|TRBV2|TRBJ2-5|TRBD2
CASSPLAGGLGTQYF
TGTGCCAGCAGTCCCCTGGCGGGGGGTCTTGGGACCCAGTACTTC
>many|TRBV5-5|TRBJ2-7|-
CASRRGTMSSYEQYF
TGTGCCAGCAGGAGGGGGACCATGAGCTCCTACGAGCAGTACTTC
>many|TRBV4-3|TRBJ2-3|TRBD1
CASSQEASSWTGPSTDTQYF
TGCGCCAGCAGCCAAGAAGCCAGTTCGTGGACAGGGCCCAGCACAGATACGCAGTATTTT